This T cell receptor beta chain came from a study of cytomegalovirus exposure and HLA in healthy donors. Study-level points and caveats: CMV serostatus stood as the only immune exposure information on hand.

Researchers ran the PCR with 60 Vbeta and 13 Jbeta primers. Assay used: immunoSEQ multiplex PCR; TCRdb lists only in-frame clones, some missing. Counted here are 90,000 to 120,000 clones, roughly 80% occurring once; the ten biggest clones make up 2% to 2.5%. V dropped 5 bases and J dropped 8; count of bases not matched to a gene: 4. This CDR3 has 14 amino acids. The V gene's germline CDR1 is SNHLY and CDR2 FYNNEI. Notes on this clone: Antigen unknown.

The J gene is TRBJ1-4, the V gene TRBV2, with 11 bases matching TRBD1. This clonotype originated in a man aged 25 to 45 in good health and CMV-seronegative. Sequencing input: PBMCs. CDR3 nucleotides: TGTGCCAGCAGTCGGACAGGGGGCAAAGAAAAACTGTTTTTT. Translation: CASSRTGGKEKLFF.